This T cell receptor (beta chain) was sequenced for a study of T cells expressing NK-cell markers. Overall study: HCMV serostatus: seven of eight sequenced donors positive, one negative.

CDR3 length: 12 residues. The germline CDR1 and CDR2 sequences are GTSNPN and SVGIG (reference sequence). On this clonotype itself: Its antigen is unknown.

General study points: In four donors, these clonotypes also led the CD3+CD56-NKG2C+ fraction.

Template switching by 5'RACE with UMIs generated the TCR beta cDNA. From the 5' RACE reads, TCRdb lists one entry per CDR3 protein and no DNA. Here the sample table reports 200,000 to 300,000 distinct CDR3 sequences. Source material: blood T cells: a sorted CD56 or NKG2C T cell subset, CD4+ or CD8+ T cells, or bulk PBMC T cells (not recorded which). The source of this sequence is a young man in good health. The rearrangement joins TRBV30 to TRBJ2-7. Here the CDR3 reads CAWSDRQYEQYF.